Listed here are 26 T cell receptor beta chains from one sample, sequenced in a study of blood T cell repertoires in COVID-19. The assay was immunoSEQ multiplex PCR, and TCRdb's table has in-frame clones only and misses some. The repertoire consists of 110,000 to 150,000 clones, with about nine tenths occurring once and the leading ten covering about 4.5%. The sequencing input was PBMCs or T cells enriched from blood (not recorded which). The source of these receptors is a man aged 50-60 years who had recovered from COVID-19.

This sequence joins TRBV27 and TRBJ1-2; D may be TRBD1 (6 bases). Germline assignment: CDR1 MNHEY and CDR2 SMNVEV (reference sequence). V was cut by 5 bases and J by 4 bases, with 17 bases left in between. The CDR3 spans 15 residues. The CDR3 loop is CASSPWTDQSYGYTF. CDR3 sequence (DNA): TGTGCCAGCAGTCCGTGGACAGACCAATCCTATGGCTACACCTTC.

This chain uses TRBV3-1 (or the pseudogene TRBV3-2) with TRBJ1-3, with D perhaps TRBD1 (5 bases). Deletions cut 6 bases from V and 0 bases from J, with 12 bases between. Germline CDR1 LGHDT, CDR2 YNNKEL (reference sequence). The CDR3 runs to 15 residues. This CDR3 reads CASSSADTSGNTIYF. CDR3 DNA: TGTGCCAGCAGTTCCGCGGACACCTCTGGAAACACCATATATTTT.

This clone was seen only once. The gene calls are TRBV9 and TRBJ2-1, with 10 bases that match TRBD2. The CDR3 loop spans 15 amino acids. Germline V gene sequence: CDR1 SGDLS, CDR2 YYNGEE. J gave up 8 bases and V 0 bases, and 5 bases lay outside the gene matches. For the CDR3, the DNA is TGTGCCAGCAGCGTAGGAGAACTAGCGGGGCATGAGCAGTTCTTC. This codes for CASSVGELAGHEQFF.

V is TRBV5-4 and J is TRBJ1-4, with D hard to call. Germline-derived CDR1 and CDR2 are SGHNT and YYREEE (reference sequence). V lost 1 base and J lost 3, with 10 bases in between. The CDR3 loop spans 15 amino acids. CDR3 DNA: TGTGCCAGCAGCTTGTTCGGTTCGGCTAATGAAAAACTGTTTTTT. Translation gives CASSLFGSANEKLFF. The full variable domain, with the rest looked up from reference TRBV5-4 and TRBJ1-4, is ETGVTQSPTHLIKTRGQQVTLRCSSQSGHNTVSWYQQALGQGPQFIFQYYREEENGRGNFPPRFSGLQFPNYSSELNVNALELDDSALYLCASSLFGSANEKLFFGSGTQLSVL.

The rearrangement joins TRBV6-1 to TRBJ1-6; TRBD1 agrees at 8 bases. V was clipped by 1 base and J by 0 bases; unmatched bases: 2. The germline CDR1 and CDR2 sequences are MNHNS and SASEGT. This CDR3 has 17 amino acids. In nucleotides, the CDR3 is TGTGCCAGCAGTGAAGGGACAGGGAGCTCCTATAATTCACCCCTCCACTTT. As protein: CASSEGTGSSYNSPLHF.

The chain has TRBV18 and TRBJ2-7; perhaps TRBD2 as D (6 bases). The CDR3 has 16 residues. V gave up 0 bases and J gave up 3 bases, with 15 bases separating them. Germline lookup yields CDR1 KGHSH and CDR2 LQKENI. CDR3 bases: TGTGCCAGCTCACCACCCTCTGCGGGATCCAACTACGAGCAGTACTTC. This gives the protein CASSPPSAGSNYEQYF. The whole variable domain, filled in from reference TRBV18 and TRBJ2-7, reads NAGVMQNPRHLVRRRGQEARLRCSPMKGHSHVYWYRQLPEEGLKFMVYLQKENIIDESGMPKERFSAEFPKEGPSILRIQQVVRGDSAAYFCASSPPSAGSNYEQYFGPGTRLTVT.

The chain couples TRBV4-3 to TRBJ1-2; 7 nucleotides agree with TRBD1. CDR1 and CDR2 (germline): LGHNA, YSLEER. V shed 4 bases and J 4 bases; nucleotides not matched to a gene: 3. This CDR3 contains 13 residues. The chain's CDR3 is CASSPRQGYGYTF. CDR3 DNA: TGCGCCAGCAGCCCACGACAGGGCTATGGCTACACCTTC.

The rearrangement uses TRBV7-6 and TRBJ2-3, with D unclear. The CDR3 has 12 amino acids. V was trimmed by 5 bases and J by 0 bases, leaving 3 bases between them. Germline V lookup: CDR1 SGHVS, CDR2 FNYEAQ. CDR3 sequence reads: CASSPSTDTQYF. The CDR3 nucleotides read TGTGCCAGCAGCCCTAGCACAGATACGCAGTATTTT.

V and J are TRBV27 and TRBJ2-3; 11 bases map to TRBD2. Per germline, CDR1 MNHEY and CDR2 SMNVEV (reference sequence). The CDR3 spans 17 residues. V lost 2 bases and J lost 3; bases outside the gene matches: 7. The CDR3 region is CASSLTATSGETDTQYF. CDR3 coding DNA: TGTGCCAGCAGTTTAACGGCGACTAGCGGGGAGACAGATACGCAGTATTTT.

The chain combines TRBV18 with TRBJ1-5; 11 bases fit TRBD1. The junction had 5 bases not matched to a gene; V was cut back by 3 bases and J by 7 bases. CDR1 is KGHSH and CDR2 is LQKENI in the germline V gene. This CDR3 is built from 15 residues. CDR3 loop: CASSPGTGGEQPQHF. CDR3 nucleotide sequence: TGTGCCAGCTCACCGGGGACAGGGGGGGAACAGCCCCAGCATTTT.

V is TRBV6-5 and J is TRBJ1-4, with 10 bases identical to TRBD1. V gave up 2 bases and J gave up 5 bases; unmatched junction bases: 2. Germline V gives CDR1 MNHEY, CDR2 SVGAGI. The length of the CDR3 is 15 residues. CDR3 sequence: CASSYGDRGNEKLFF. The CDR3 DNA reads TGTGCCAGCAGTTACGGGGACAGGGGAAATGAAAAACTGTTTTTT.

The J gene is TRBJ1-3, the V gene TRBV5-1, with D maybe TRBD1 (6 bases). CDR1 SGHRS and CDR2 YFSETQ come from the germline V gene. The CDR3 is 14 residues long. The germline V and J ends were trimmed by 4 bases and 4 bases, with 12 bases remaining between them. In nucleotides, the CDR3 is TGCGCCAGCAGCGAGGGACAACTCGGAAACACCATATATTTT. Translation gives CASSEGQLGNTIYF.

This clone was observed once. The chain carries TRBV7-6 and TRBJ1-4; 10 bases are a match to TRBD1. Germline CDR1 and CDR2: SGHVS and FNYEAQ. CDR3 size: 14 residues. J gave up 10 bases and V 2 bases, and 4 bases lay outside the gene matches. CDR3 DNA sequence: TGTGCCAGCAGCTTACGGGACAGGGGAGGAAAACTGTTTTTT. Translation gives CASSLRDRGGKLFF.

The chain carries TRBV18 and TRBJ1-1; tentative D call: TRBD1 (6 bases). Germline assignment: CDR1 KGHSH and CDR2 LQKENI. Trimming shortened V by 5 bases and J by 1 base, and 11 bases separated the two germline ends. The CDR3 totals 14 residues. CDR3 DNA: TGTGCCAGCTCAAAAAACAGGGAGAACACTGAAGCTTTCTTT. Translated, it gives CASSKNRENTEAFF.

The chain has TRBV5-5 and TRBJ1-2; a possible D gene is TRBD1 (6 bases). V lost 3 bases and J 0 bases, leaving 12 bases between the germline ends. The CDR3 sequence is 15 residues long. In germline, CDR1 is SGHKS, CDR2 YYEKEE (reference sequence). The CDR3 sequence is CASSSQTGSNYGYTF. The CDR3 nucleotides are TGTGCCAGCAGCTCTCAGACAGGCTCTAACTATGGCTACACCTTC. Full variable domain (remainder filled in from reference TRBV5-5 and TRBJ1-2): DAGVTQSPTHLIKTRGQQVTLRCSPISGHKSVSWYQQVLGQGPQFIFQYYEKEERGRGNFPDRFSARQFPNYSSELNVNALLLGDSALYLCASSSQTGSNYGYTFGSGTRLTVV.

The chain couples TRBV18 to TRBJ1-2; TRBD1 agrees at 7 bases. Trimming took 6 bases from V and 7 from J; bases not matched to a gene: 11. This CDR3 comprises 14 residues. The germline V gene has CDR1 KGHSH and CDR2 LQKENI. Written as DNA, the CDR3 is TGTGCCAGCTCCAAAGACAGGGATAATCGTGGCTACACCTTC. This codes for CASSKDRDNRGYTF.

This CDR3 reads CASSTGNQPQHF. The CDR3 coding sequence is TGTGCCAGCAGTACAGGGAATCAGCCCCAGCATTTT. The chain joins TRBV6-5 to TRBJ1-5, with a weak D call TRBD1 (6 bases). Germline V gene lookup returns CDR1 MNHEY and CDR2 SVGAGI. Trimming left V 5 bases short and J 4 bases short, with 6 bases between. The CDR3 covers 12 residues.

This clone was recorded only once. The V gene is TRBV7-8, the J gene TRBJ2-7; D is perhaps TRBD2 (6 bases). V shed 4 bases and J shed 1 base, with 14 bases lying between them. The CDR3 totals 15 residues. Looked up from germline, CDR1 is SGHVS and CDR2 is FQNEAQ. DNA of the CDR3: TGTGCCAGCAGCTGGGGGGTGGACGGTTCCTACGAGCAGTACTTC. Its protein product is CASSWGVDGSYEQYF.

The chain employs TRBV5-1 and TRBJ1-5; weak D call: TRBD1 (6 bases). This CDR3 comprises 15 residues. The ends were cut back, 4 bases at V and 6 bases at J, with 17 bases in the middle. Germline V gene data show CDR1 as SGHRS and CDR2 as YFSETQ. DNA for the CDR3: TGCGCCAGCAGCGTCACAGGGTCCCGCGGTCAGCCCCAGCATTTT. Protein sequence: CASSVTGSRGQPQHF.

This clone appeared a single time. The V call is TRBV2, the J call TRBJ2-3, with TRBD2 matching 8 bases. Germline V gives CDR1 SNHLY, CDR2 FYNNEI. The V segment lost 6 bases and the J segment 0 bases; nucleotides outside the gene matches: 5. This CDR3 spans 15 amino acids. The CDR3 loop is CASSGLASSTDTQYF. CDR3 sequence (DNA): TGTGCCAGCAGCGGACTAGCCTCTAGCACAGATACGCAGTATTTT.

The chain couples TRBV30 to TRBJ1-6; TRBD1 matches at 10 bases. Germline V gene data show CDR1 as GTSNPN and CDR2 as SVGIG (reference sequence). J gave up 7 bases and V 4 bases, and 10 bases lay outside the gene matches. This CDR3 spans 16 amino acids. The CDR3 spells CAWTAPWGQGNSPLHF. As DNA, the CDR3 is TGTGCCTGGACTGCCCCGTGGGGACAGGGGAATTCACCCCTCCACTTT.

The genes are TRBV5-1 and TRBJ2-5, with D possibly TRBD1 on 6 matching bases. V was trimmed by 5 bases and J by 5 bases, leaving 19 bases between them. Germline CDR1 SGHRS, CDR2 YFSETQ. The CDR3 contains 15 residues. The CDR3 protein is CASSEAGTRGETQYF. As DNA, the CDR3 is TGCGCCAGCAGTGAGGCCGGGACAAGAGGCGAGACCCAGTACTTC.

This chain connects TRBV6-6 to TRBJ1-1; no clear D. The V end lost 0 bases, the J end lost 0 bases, and 5 bases lay between the germline ends. Germline CDR1 and CDR2: MNHNY and SVGAGI (reference sequence). This CDR3 contains 14 residues. The CDR3 DNA reads TGTGCCAGCAGTTACTCATCGGTGAACACTGAAGCTTTCTTT. Its translation: CASSYSSVNTEAFF.

The CDR3 is CASSMTGGYEQYF. In DNA form, the CDR3 reads TGCGCCAGCAGTATGACAGGGGGCTACGAGCAGTACTTC. V and J are TRBV5-1 and TRBJ2-7; 9 positions agree with TRBD1. Per germline, CDR1 SGHRS and CDR2 YFSETQ. Losses at the gene ends were 5 bases for V and 3 bases for J; bases not matched to a gene: 3. This CDR3 region has 13 residues.

J is TRBJ2-2 and V is TRBV12-3 or TRBV12-4; maybe TRBD2 (5 bases). The CDR3 extends over 13 amino acids. Trimming took off 2 bases at V and 7 bases at J, with 8 bases between the two ends. The CDR3 protein is CASSLPRGGELFF. The DNA of the CDR3 is TGTGCCAGCAGTTTACCCCGGGGCGGGGAGCTGTTTTTT.

V and J are TRBV4-1 and TRBJ1-4; D unresolved. V lost 6 bases, J lost 7 bases, and 12 bases lay in between. Germline values: CDR1 MGHRA, CDR2 YSYEKL. The CDR3 contains 13 residues. The CDR3 region is CASSHLRSEKLFF. In nucleotides, the CDR3 is TGCGCCAGCAGTCATTTGAGGTCTGAAAAACTGTTTTTT.